This T cell receptor beta chain comes out of a study of T cell repertoires in cytomegalovirus infection. On this clonotype: Its antigen is still unknown.

TCRdb reprocessed the reads with MiXCR, giving one entry per CDR3 protein. The profile shows roughly 860,000 distinct CDR3 sequences, approximately 32% of them singletons. The starting material was cultured CD8+ T cells from PBMCs, obtained from culture after CMV antigen stimulation. This TCR was sampled from a human donor in good health (CMV status not recorded). Some clones in this sample may be carry-over from other donors' samples.

In nucleotides, the CDR3 is TGTGCCAGCAGTTTAGGGCTAGCGGGGGGCGATGAGCAGTTCTTC. It yields the protein CASSLGLAGGDEQFF. V is TRBV28 and J is TRBJ2-1; 11 positions match TRBD2. Germline V CDR1 and CDR2: MDHEN, SYDVKM. The CDR3 extends over 15 amino acids. V was clipped by 2 bases and J by 8 bases; unmatched bases: 5.